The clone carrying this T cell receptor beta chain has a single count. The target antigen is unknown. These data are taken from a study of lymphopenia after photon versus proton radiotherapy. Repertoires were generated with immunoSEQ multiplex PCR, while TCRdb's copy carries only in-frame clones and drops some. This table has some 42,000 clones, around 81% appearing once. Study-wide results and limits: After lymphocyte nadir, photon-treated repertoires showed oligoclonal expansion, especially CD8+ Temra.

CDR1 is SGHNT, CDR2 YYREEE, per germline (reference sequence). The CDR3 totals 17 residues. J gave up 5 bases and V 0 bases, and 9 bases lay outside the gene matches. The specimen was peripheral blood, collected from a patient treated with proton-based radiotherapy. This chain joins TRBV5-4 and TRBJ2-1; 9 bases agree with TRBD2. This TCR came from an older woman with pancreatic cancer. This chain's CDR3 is CASSLARASGNDNEQFF. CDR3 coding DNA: TGTGCCAGCAGCTTGGCGCGGGCTAGCGGGAACGACAATGAGCAGTTCTTC. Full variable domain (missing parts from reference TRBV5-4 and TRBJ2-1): ETGVTQSPTHLIKTRGQQVTLRCSSQSGHNTVSWYQQALGQGPQFIFQYYREEENGRGNFPPRFSGLQFPNYSSELNVNALELDDSALYLCASSLARASGNDNEQFFGPGTRLTVL.